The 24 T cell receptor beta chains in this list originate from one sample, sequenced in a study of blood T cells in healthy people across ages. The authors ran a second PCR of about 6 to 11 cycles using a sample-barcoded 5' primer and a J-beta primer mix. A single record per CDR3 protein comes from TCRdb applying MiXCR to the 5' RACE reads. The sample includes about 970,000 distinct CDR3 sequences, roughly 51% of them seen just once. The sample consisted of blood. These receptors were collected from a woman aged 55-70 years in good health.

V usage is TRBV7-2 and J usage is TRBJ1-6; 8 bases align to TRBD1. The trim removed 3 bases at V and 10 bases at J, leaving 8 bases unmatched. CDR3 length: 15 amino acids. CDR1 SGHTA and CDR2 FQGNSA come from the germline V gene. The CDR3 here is CASSFTGGEGSPLHF. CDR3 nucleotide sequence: TGTGCCAGCAGCTTCACAGGGGGGGAGGGGTCACCCCTCCACTTT. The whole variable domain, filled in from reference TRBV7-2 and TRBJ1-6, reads GAGVSQSPSNKVTEKGKDVELRCDPISGHTALYWYRQSLGQGLEFLIYFQGNSAPDKSGLPSDRFSAERTGGSVSTLTIQRTQQEDSAVYLCASSFTGGEGSPLHFGNGTRLTVT.

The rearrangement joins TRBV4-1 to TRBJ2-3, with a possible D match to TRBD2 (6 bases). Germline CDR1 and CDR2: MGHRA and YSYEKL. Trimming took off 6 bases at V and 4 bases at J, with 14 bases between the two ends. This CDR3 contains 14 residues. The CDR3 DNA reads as TGCGCCAGCAGGCGGGCGGGGTCCGCAGATACGCAGTATTTT. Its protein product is CASRRAGSADTQYF.

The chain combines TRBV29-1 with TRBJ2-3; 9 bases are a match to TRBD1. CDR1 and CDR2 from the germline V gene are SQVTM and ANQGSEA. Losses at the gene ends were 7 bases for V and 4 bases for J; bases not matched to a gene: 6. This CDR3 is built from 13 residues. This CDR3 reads CSGRQGVADTQYF. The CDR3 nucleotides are TGCAGCGGTCGACAGGGGGTAGCAGATACGCAGTATTTT.

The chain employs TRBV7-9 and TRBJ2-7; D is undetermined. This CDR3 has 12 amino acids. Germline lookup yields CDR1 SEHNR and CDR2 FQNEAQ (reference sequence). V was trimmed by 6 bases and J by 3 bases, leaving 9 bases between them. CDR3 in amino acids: CASRPYFYEQYF. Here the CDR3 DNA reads TGTGCCAGCAGGCCCTACTTCTACGAGCAGTACTTC.

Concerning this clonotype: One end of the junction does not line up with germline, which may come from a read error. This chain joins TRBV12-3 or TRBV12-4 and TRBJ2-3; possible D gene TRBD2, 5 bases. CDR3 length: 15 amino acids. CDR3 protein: CASSLGRVGVDTQYF. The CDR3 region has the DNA TGTGCCAGCAGTCTCGGCAGAGTGGGAGTGGATACACAGTATTTT.

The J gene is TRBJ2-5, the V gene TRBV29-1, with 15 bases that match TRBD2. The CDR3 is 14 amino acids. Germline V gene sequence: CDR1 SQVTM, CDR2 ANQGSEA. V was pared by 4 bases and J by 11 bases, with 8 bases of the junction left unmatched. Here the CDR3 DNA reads TGCAGCGTTGCCCGGACTAGCGGGGGGGATGAGCAGTACTTC. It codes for CSVARTSGGDEQYF.

The CDR3 DNA reads TGTGCCAGCAGCTCAACTAGCGGGATTTACAATGAGCAGTACTTC. This gives the protein CASSSTSGIYNEQYF. V is TRBV7-2 and J is TRBJ2-1; 10 bases map to TRBD2. The J call is uncertain, as TRBJ2-7 better fits the DNA end. This CDR3 has 15 amino acids. Germline V gene sequence: CDR1 SGHTA, CDR2 FQGNSA.

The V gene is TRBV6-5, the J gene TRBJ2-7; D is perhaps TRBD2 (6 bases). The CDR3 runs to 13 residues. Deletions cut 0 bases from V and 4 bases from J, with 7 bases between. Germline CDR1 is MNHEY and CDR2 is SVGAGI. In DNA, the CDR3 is TGTGCCAGCAGTTACTCGGAGGGTTACGAGCAGTACTTC. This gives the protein CASSYSEGYEQYF.

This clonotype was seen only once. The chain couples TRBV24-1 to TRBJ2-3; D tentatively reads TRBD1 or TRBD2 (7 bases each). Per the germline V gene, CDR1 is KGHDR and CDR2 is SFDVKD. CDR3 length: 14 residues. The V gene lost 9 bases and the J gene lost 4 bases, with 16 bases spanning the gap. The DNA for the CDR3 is TGTGCCACCGGGAGGGACAGCGTCGCAGATACGCAGTATTTT. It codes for CATGRDSVADTQYF.

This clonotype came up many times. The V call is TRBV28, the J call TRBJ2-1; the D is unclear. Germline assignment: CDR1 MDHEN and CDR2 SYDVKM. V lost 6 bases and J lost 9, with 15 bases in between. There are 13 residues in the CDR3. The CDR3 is CASRPHGRGEQFF. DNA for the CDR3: TGTGCCAGCAGGCCCCATGGGCGAGGTGAGCAGTTCTTC.

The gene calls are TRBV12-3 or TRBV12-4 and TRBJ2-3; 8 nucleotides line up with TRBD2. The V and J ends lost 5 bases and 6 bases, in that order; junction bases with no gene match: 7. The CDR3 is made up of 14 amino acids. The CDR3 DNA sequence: TGTGCCAGCAGTCCTAGCGGGTTACAGGATACGCAGTATTTT. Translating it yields CASSPSGLQDTQYF.

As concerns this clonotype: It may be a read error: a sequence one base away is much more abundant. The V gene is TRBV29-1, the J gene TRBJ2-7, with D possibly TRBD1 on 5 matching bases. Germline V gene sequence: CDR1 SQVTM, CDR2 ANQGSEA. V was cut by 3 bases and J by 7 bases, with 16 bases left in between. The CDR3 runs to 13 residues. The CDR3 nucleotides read TGCAGCGTTGAGGGCAGGGCCGGTAATGAGCAGTACTTC. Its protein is CSVEGRAGNEQYF.

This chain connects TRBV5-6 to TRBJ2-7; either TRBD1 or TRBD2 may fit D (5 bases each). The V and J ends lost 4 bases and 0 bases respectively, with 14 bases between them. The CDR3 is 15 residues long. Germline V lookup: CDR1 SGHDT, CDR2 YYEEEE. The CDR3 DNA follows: TGTGCCAGCAGCAGGGGACCCATGAGCTCCTACGAGCAGTACTTC. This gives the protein CASSRGPMSSYEQYF. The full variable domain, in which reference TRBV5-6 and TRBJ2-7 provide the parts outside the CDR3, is DAGVTQSPTHLIKTRGQQVTLRCSPKSGHDTVSWYQQALGQGPQFIFQYYEEEERQRGNFPDRFSGHQFPNYSSELNVNALLLGDSALYLCASSRGPMSSYEQYFGPGTRLTVT.

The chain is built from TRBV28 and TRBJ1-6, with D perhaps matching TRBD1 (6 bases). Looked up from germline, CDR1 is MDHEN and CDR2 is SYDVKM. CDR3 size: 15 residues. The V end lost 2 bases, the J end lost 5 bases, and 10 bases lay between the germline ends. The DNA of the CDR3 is TGTGCCAGCAGTTTACAACAGGGAAATAATTCACCCCTCCACTTT. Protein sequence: CASSLQQGNNSPLHF.

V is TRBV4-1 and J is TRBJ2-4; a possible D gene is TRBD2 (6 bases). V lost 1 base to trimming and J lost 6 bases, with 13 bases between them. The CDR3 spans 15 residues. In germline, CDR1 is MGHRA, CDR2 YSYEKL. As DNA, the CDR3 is TGCGCCAGCAGCCAAGCGTTGGTGACTAGAAACATTCAGTACTTC. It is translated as CASSQALVTRNIQYF.

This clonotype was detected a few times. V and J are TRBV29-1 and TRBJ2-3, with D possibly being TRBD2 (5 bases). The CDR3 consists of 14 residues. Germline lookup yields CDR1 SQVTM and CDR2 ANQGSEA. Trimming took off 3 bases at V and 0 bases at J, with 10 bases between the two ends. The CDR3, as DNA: TGCAGCGTTGAGGCTAGGACTAGCACAGATACGCAGTATTTT. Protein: CSVEARTSTDTQYF.

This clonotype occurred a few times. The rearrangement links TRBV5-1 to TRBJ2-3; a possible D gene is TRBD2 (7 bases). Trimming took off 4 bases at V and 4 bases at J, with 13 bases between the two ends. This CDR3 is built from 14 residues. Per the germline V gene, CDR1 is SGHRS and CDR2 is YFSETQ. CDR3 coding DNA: TGCGCCAGCAGCCCAGAAGGGGGGGCAGATACGCAGTATTTT. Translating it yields CASSPEGGADTQYF.

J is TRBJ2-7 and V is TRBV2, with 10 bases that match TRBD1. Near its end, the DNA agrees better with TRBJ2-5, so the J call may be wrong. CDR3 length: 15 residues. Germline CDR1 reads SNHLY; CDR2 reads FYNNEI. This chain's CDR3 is CASNPGQGREKTQYF. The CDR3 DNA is TGTGCCAGCAATCCGGGACAGGGGCGGGAAAAGACCCAGTACTTC.

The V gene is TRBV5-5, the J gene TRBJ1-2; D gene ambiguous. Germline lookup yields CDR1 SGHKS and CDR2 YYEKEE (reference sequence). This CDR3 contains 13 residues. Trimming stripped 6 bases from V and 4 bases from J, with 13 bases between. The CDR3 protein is CASTRSFGYGYTF. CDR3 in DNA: TGTGCCAGCACCAGGTCTTTCGGCTATGGCTACACCTTC.

CDR3 sequence: CASSHRLAGPYEQYF. CDR3 nucleotide sequence: TGCGCCAGCAGCCATCGACTAGCGGGGCCCTACGAGCAGTACTTC. The chain carries TRBV4-3 and TRBJ2-7; 11 bases line up with TRBD2. Per the germline V gene, CDR1 is LGHNA and CDR2 is YSLEER. V was clipped by 3 bases and J by 2 bases; unmatched bases: 3. The CDR3 has 15 residues.

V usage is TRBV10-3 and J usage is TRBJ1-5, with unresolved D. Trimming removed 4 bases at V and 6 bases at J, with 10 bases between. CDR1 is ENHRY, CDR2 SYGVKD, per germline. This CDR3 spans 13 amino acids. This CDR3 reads CAISAVGGQPQHF. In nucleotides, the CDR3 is TGTGCCATCAGTGCAGTCGGCGGTCAGCCCCAGCATTTT.

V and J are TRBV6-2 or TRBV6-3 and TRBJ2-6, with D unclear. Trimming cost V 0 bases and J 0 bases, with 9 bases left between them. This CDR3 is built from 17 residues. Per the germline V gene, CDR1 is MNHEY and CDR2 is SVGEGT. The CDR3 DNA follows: TGTGCCAGCAGTTACTCTCCGGAATCCTCTGGGGCCAACGTCCTGACTTTC. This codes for CASSYSPESSGANVLTF.

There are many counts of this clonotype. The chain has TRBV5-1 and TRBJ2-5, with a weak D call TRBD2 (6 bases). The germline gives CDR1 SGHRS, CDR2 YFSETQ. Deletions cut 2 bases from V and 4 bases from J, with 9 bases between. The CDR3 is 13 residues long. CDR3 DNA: TGCGCCAGCAGCTTCGGAGGGCCAGAGACCCAGTACTTC. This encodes CASSFGGPETQYF.

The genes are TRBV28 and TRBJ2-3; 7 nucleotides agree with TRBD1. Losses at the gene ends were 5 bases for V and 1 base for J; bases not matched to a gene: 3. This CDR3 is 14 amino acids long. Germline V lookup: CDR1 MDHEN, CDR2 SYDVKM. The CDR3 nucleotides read TGTGCCAGCAGTGATGGACAGGGCACAGATACGCAGTATTTT. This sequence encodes CASSDGQGTDTQYF. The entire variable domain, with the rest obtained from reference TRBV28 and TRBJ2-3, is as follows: DVKVTQSSRYLVKRTGEKVFLECVQDMDHENMFWYRQDPGLGLRLIYFSYDVKMKEKGDIPEGYSVSREKKERFSLILESASTNQTSMYLCASSDGQGTDTQYFGPGTRLTVL.